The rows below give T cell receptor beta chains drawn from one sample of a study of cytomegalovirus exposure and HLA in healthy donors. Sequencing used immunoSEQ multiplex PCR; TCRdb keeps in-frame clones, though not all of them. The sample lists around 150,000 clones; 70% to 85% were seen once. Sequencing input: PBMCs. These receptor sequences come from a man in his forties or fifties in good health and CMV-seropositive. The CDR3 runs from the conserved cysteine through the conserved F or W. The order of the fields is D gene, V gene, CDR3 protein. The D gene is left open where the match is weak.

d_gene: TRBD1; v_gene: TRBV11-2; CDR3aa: CASSLTGHREKLFF
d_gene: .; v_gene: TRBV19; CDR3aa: CASNLSGRNEKLFF
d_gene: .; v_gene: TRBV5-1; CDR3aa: CASSLAGNNEQFF
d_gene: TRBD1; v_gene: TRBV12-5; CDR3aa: CASGPGTGGTTDTQYF
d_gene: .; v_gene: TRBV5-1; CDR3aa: CASSITSPNTGELFF
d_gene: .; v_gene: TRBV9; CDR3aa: CASSVSQPLRNTGELFF
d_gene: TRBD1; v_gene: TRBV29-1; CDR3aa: CSVVTGDSYEQYF
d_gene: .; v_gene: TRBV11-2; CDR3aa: CASSAGQEAFF
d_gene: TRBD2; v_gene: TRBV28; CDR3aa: CASSSPGTSGYNEQFF
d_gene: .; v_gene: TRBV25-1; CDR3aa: CASSRERTSTDTQYF
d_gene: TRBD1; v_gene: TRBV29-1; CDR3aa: CSASTGEANEKLFF
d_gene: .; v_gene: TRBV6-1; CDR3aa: CASSWGDQPQHF
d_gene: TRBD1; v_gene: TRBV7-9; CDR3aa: CASSLTGVEQYF
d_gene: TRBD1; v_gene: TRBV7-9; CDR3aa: CSSSPGTGHSAPLHF
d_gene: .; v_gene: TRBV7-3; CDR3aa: CASSSYKGAGELFF
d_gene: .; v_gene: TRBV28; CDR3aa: CASNLRQTSYNEQFF
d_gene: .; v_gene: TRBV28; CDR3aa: CASSPAGHPSAGQPQHF
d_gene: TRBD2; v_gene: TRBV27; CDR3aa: CASSFVGGRPYEQYF
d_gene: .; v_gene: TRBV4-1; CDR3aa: CASSPSSGLSTEAFF
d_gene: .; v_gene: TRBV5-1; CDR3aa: CASSNRDGGRTQYF
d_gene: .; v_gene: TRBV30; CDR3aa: CAWSTQINSPLHF
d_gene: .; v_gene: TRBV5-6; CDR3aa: CASSLGQSYGYTF
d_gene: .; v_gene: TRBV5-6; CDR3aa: CASSPLDRNTEAFF
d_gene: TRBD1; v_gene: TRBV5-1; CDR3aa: CASSNGQGTSYEQYF
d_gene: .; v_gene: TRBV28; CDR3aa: CASRFLGEGTDTQYF
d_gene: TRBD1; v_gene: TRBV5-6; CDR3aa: CASSLSAQGAHEQYF
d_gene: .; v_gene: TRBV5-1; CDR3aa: CASSHPVRTAGDEQYF
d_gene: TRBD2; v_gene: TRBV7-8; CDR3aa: CASSPREGSYNEQFF
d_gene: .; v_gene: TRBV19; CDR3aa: CASSRTKTDTQYF
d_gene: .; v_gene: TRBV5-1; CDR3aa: CASSPPRAGTFNTEAFF
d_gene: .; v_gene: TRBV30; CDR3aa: CAWSVPYSNQPQHF
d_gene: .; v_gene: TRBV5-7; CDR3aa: CAWYRREGTTEAFF
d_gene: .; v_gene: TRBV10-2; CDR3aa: CASSESMNHNEAFF
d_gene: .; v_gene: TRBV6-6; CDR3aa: CASSYDPGTGANVLTF
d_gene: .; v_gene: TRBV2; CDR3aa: CASSENSPGNTEAFF
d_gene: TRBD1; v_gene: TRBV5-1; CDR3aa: CASSLAGQEENMQYF
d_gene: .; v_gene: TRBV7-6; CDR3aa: CASSEVQGRANTGELFF
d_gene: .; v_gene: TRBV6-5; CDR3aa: CASSSARYTEAFF
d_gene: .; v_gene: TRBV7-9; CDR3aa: CASSLSGGDEQYF
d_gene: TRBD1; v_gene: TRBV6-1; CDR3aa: CANGQGQYEQYF
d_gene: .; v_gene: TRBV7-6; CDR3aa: CASSLAVWASPNYNEQFF
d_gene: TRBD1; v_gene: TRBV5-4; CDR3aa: CASSLGRDRVSPLHF
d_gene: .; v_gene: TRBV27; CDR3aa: CASSLDSALSTYEQYF
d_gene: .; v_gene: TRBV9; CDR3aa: CASSVREDSGNTIYF
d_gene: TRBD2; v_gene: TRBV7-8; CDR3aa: CASWLAGGISNEQFF